These T cell receptor beta chains were read from a single sample in a study of blood T cell repertoires in COVID-19. Sequencing was performed with immunoSEQ multiplex PCR; in TCRdb, only in-frame clones are kept and a portion is missing. The sample contains about 210,000 clones, around 80% of which appear only once. What was sequenced was peripheral blood. These receptors originate from a human donor in a cohort sampled during active COVID-19. CDR3s include the opening cysteine and the closing phenylalanine or tryptophan. A D gene is named only where the DNA matches it firmly. Clone size, where shown, is once, few, many, or a class for clones that have expanded.

CDR3 protein: CAISGIGLAGDIDTQYF; clone size: NA; D gene: TRBD2; V gene: TRBV10-3
CDR3 protein: CASSLGTEDGYTF; clone size: NA; D gene: TRBD1; V gene: TRBV27
CDR3 protein: CASSQGGGDNSPLHF; clone size: NA; D gene: NA; V gene: TRBV3-1/TRBV3-2
CDR3 protein: CASSNGVASEQFF; clone size: NA; D gene: NA; V gene: TRBV19
CDR3 protein: CASRESGNSNQPQHF; clone size: NA; D gene: NA; V gene: TRBV25-1
CDR3 protein: CASSLAQGFDGNTIYF; clone size: once; D gene: NA; V gene: TRBV7-2
CDR3 protein: CASSLGGLVFDEQFF; clone size: NA; D gene: TRBD2; V gene: TRBV5-1
CDR3 protein: CASSYSRGSGGYTF; clone size: NA; D gene: NA; V gene: TRBV6-2/TRBV6-3
CDR3 protein: CASSYSVDTQYF; clone size: once; D gene: NA; V gene: TRBV6-2/TRBV6-3
CDR3 protein: CASSLTGESTEAFF; clone size: NA; D gene: TRBD1; V gene: TRBV5-1